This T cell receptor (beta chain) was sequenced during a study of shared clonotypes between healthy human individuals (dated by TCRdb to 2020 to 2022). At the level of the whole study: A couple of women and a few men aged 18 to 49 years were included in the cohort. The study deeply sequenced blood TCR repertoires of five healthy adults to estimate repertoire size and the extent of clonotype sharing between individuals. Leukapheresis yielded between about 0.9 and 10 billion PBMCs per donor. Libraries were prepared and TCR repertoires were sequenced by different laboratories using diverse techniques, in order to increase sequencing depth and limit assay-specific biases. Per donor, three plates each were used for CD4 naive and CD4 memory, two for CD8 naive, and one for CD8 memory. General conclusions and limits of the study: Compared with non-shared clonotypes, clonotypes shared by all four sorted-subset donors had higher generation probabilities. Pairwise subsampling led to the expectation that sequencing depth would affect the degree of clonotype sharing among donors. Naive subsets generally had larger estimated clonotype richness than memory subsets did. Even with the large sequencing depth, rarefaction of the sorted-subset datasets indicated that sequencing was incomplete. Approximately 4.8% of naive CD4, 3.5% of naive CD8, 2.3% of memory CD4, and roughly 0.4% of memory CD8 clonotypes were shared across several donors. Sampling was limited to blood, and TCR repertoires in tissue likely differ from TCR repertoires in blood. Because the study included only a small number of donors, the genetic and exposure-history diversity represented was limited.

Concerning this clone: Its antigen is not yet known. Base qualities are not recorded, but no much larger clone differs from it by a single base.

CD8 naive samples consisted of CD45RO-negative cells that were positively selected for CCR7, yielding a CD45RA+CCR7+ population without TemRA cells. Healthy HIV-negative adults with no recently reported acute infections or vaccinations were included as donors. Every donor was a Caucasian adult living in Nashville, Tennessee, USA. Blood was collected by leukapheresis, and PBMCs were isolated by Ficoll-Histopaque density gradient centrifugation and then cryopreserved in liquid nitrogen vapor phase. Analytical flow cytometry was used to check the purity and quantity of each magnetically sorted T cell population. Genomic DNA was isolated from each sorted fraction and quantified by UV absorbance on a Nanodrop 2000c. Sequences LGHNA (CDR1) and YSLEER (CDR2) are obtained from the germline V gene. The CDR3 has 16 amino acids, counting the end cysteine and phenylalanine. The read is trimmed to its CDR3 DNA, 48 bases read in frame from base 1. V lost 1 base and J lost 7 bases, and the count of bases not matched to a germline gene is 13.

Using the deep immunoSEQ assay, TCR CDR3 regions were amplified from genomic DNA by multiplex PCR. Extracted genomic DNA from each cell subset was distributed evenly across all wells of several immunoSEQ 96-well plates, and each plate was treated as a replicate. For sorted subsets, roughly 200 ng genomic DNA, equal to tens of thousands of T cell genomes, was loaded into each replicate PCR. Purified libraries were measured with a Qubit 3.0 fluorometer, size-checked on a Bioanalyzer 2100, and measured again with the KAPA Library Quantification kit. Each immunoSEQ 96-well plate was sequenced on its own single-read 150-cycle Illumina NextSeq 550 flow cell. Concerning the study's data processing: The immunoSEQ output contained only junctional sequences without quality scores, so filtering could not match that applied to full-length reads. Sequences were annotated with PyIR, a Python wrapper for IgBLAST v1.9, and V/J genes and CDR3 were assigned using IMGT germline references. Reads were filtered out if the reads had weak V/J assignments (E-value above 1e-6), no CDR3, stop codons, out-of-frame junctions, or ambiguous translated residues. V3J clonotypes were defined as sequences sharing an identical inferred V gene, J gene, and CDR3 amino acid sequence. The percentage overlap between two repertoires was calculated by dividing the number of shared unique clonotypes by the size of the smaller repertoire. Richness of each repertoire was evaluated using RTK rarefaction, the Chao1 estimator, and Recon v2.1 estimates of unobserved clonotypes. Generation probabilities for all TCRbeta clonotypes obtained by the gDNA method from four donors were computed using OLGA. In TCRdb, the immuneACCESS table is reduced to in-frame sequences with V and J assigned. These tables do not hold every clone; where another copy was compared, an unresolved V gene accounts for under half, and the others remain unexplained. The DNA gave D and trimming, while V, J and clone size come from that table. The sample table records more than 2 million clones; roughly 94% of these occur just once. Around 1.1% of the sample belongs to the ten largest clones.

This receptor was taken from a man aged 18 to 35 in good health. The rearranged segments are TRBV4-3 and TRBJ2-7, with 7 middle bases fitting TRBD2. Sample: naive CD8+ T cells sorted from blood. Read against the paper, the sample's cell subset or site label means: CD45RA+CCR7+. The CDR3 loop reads CASSQVYAREMEEQYF. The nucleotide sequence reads TGCGCCAGCAGCCAAGTCTATGCGCGGGAGATGGAAGAGCAGTACTTC.